This is a list of T cell receptor beta chains from one sample in a study of T-cell reconstitution after alpha-beta-depleted transplantation in children. TCRdb independently ran MiXCR on the PCR reads; one entry per CDR3 protein. The sample holds 670,000 or so distinct CDR3 sequences; around 13% are singletons and the top ten take 0.79%. The input for sequencing was PBMCs, taken before TCRalphabeta/CD19-depleted stem cell transplant. These receptor sequences come from a girl aged 2-10 years with congenital amegakaryocytic thrombocytopenia, due to receive a stem cell transplant. Both conserved end residues are part of each CDR3. Each record gives: clone size, D gene, J gene, V gene, CDR3 protein, CDR3 DNA. The D gene is left open where the match is weak. Only some rows state a clone size, as once, few, many or a class for expanded clones.

. | . | TRBJ1-2 | TRBV9 | CARSVGSWYGYTF | TGTGCCAGGAGCGTAGGATCCTGGTATGGCTACACCTTC
. | . | TRBJ2-3 | TRBV20-1 | CSARGRREGGLRMTQYF | TGCAGTGCTAGGGGGAGACGTGAGGGAGGCCTACGGATGACGCAGTATTTT
many | . | TRBJ2-7 | TRBV29-1 | CSASFVSYEQYF | TGCAGTGCATCATTCGTCTCCTACGAGCAGTACTTC
many | . | TRBJ2-5 | TRBV7-2 | CASSAIETQYF | TGTGCCAGCAGCGCCATAGAGACCCAGTACTTC
. | TRBD2 | TRBJ2-7 | TRBV7-9 | CASSLVALAGGFEQYF | TGTGCCAGCAGCTTAGTTGCACTAGCGGGAGGGTTCGAGCAGTACTTC
. | . | TRBJ2-5 | TRBV15 | CATSRRETQYF | TGTGCCACCAGCAGAAGGGAGACCCAGTACTTC
. | . | TRBJ2-7 | TRBV5-1 | CASSLGSDSTYEQYF | TGCGCCAGCAGCTTGGGGTCCGACAGTACCTACGAGCAGTACTTC
many | . | TRBJ1-4 | TRBV20-1 | CSARDKRTPANEKLFF | TGCAGTGCTAGAGATAAGCGAACCCCGGCTAATGAAAAACTGTTTTTT
many | . | TRBJ2-1 | TRBV29-1 | CSVEVSLSSYNEQFF | TGCAGCGTTGAGGTCAGTTTAAGCTCCTACAATGAGCAGTTCTTC
. | . | TRBJ2-5 | TRBV4-1 | CASSQEGEGSQETQYF | TGCGCCAGCAGCCAAGAAGGTGAAGGATCCCAAGAGACCCAGTACTTC
many | TRBD2 | TRBJ2-1 | TRBV12-3/TRBV12-4 | CASSLGAGGPLSYNEQFF | TGTGCCAGCAGTCTGGGTGCGGGAGGGCCCCTCTCCTACAATGAGCAGTTCTTC
. | . | TRBJ2-1 | TRBV7-3 | CASSAQGLGINEQFF | TGTGCCAGCAGCGCCCAAGGGTTGGGGATTAATGAGCAGTTCTTC
. | . | TRBJ1-4 | TRBV15 | CATSRAGLREGEKLFF | TGTGCCACCAGCAGAGCAGGGCTTCGAGAGGGTGAAAAACTGTTTTTT
. | TRBD2 | TRBJ2-1 | TRBV7-2 | CASSFSGRGSNEQFF | TGTGCCAGCAGCTTTAGCGGGAGAGGCTCCAATGAGCAGTTCTTC
many | TRBD2 | TRBJ2-3 | TRBV7-6 | CASSLDLRGAQYF | TGTGCCAGCAGCTTAGATCTACGGGGGGCGCAGTATTTT
. | TRBD2 | TRBJ2-1 | TRBV2 | CASRTAPRREGRYEQFF | TGTGCCAGCAGGACTGCCCCGAGGCGGGAGGGCCGGTATGAGCAGTTCTTC
many | . | TRBJ2-3 | TRBV3-1 | CASSQLDTQYF | TGTGCCAGCAGCCAACTGGATACGCAGTATTTT